Listed here are 10 T cell receptor beta chains from one sample, sequenced in a study of blood T cell repertoires in COVID-19. Only in-frame clones appear in the TCRdb table, and some are missing; sequencing was by immunoSEQ multiplex PCR. This sample yields around 260,000 clones, of which roughly 90% are seen a single time; about 2.1% belongs to the top ten. The sequenced sample was peripheral blood. The receptors come from a man aged 25 to 40 with active or convalescent COVID-19.

This chain uses TRBV15 with TRBJ1-3, with 9 bases matching TRBD1. V dropped 1 base and J dropped 0; count of bases not matched to a gene: 4. The CDR3 covers 17 residues. Germline CDR1 LNHNV, CDR2 YYDKDF (reference sequence). This chain's CDR3 is CATSRGTTGGSGNTIYF. In DNA form, the CDR3 reads TGTGCCACCAGCAGAGGAACGACAGGGGGCTCTGGAAACACCATATATTTT. Looking up the rest from reference TRBV15 and TRBJ1-3 gives the full variable domain: DAMVIQNPRYQVTQFGKPVTLSCSQTLNHNVMYWYQQKSSQAPKLLFHYYDKDFNNEADTPDNFQSRRPNTSFCFLDIRSPGLGDTAMYLCATSRGTTGGSGNTIYFGEGSWLTVV.

The chain combines TRBV28 with TRBJ2-1; tentatively, D is TRBD1 (5 bases). The V and J ends lost 6 bases and 5 bases respectively, with 8 bases between them. The germline V gene has CDR1 MDHEN and CDR2 SYDVKM. The length of the CDR3 is 12 residues. CDR3 bases: TGTGCCAGCAGGGGGCCCCACAATGAGCAGTTCTTC. Translation gives CASRGPHNEQFF.

A word on this clone: A read error may produce the germline difference seen at one junction end. The V and J genes are TRBV2 and TRBJ1-1, with D perhaps matching TRBD1 (5 bases). There are 16 residues in the CDR3. CDR1 is SNHLY, CDR2 FYNNEI, per germline. The CDR3 nucleotides are TGTGCCAGCAGAGAAGCAGGAGGGGTCCTATTCACTGAAGCTTTCTTT. Protein product: CASREAGGVLFTEAFF.

This rearrangement joins TRBV25-1 to TRBJ2-7, with 7 bases matching TRBD2. The ends lost 6 bases at V and 3 bases at J; junction bases unmatched: 5. The CDR3 spans 13 residues. The germline gives CDR1 MGHDK, CDR2 SYGVNS. The CDR3 sequence: CASSLGGDYEQYF. The CDR3 DNA is TGTGCCAGCAGCCTGGGGGGGGACTACGAGCAGTACTTC.

The chain recombines TRBV7-3 with TRBJ2-7, with unresolved D. The CDR3 runs to 14 residues. Per the germline V gene, CDR1 is SGHTA and CDR2 is FQGTGA. The V gene lost 6 bases and the J gene lost 0 bases, with 12 bases spanning the gap. Here the CDR3 DNA reads TGTGCCAGCAGTCAAACCGGGTCCTCCTACGAGCAGTACTTC. It is translated as CASSQTGSSYEQYF. Full variable domain (rest looked up from reference TRBV7-3 and TRBJ2-7): GAGVSQTPSNKVTEKGKYVELRCDPISGHTALYWYRQSLGQGPEFLIYFQGTGAADDSGLPNDRFFAVRPEGSVSTLKIQRTERGDSAVYLCASSQTGSSYEQYFGPGTRLTVT.

V usage is TRBV19 and J usage is TRBJ2-7, with TRBD2 identical over 10 bases. The CDR3 covers 16 residues. Trimming took 5 bases from V and 4 from J; bases not matched to a gene: 11. Germline-derived CDR1 and CDR2 are LNHDA and SQIVND (reference sequence). CDR3 residues: CASSPLAGGRRYEQYF. DNA for the CDR3: TGTGCCAGTAGTCCTTTAGCGGGGGGCAGGAGATACGAGCAGTACTTC.

This chain joins TRBV19 and TRBJ1-1; D is possibly TRBD1 (6 bases). The CDR3 sequence is 13 residues long. V dropped 7 bases and J dropped 5 bases, with 14 bases sitting between them. Germline V gene lookup returns CDR1 LNHDA and CDR2 SQIVND (reference sequence). The CDR3 DNA reads TGTGCCAGTACCACCGACAGGCGGACTGAAGCTTTCTTT. Translating it yields CASTTDRRTEAFF. The whole variable domain, remainder taken from reference TRBV19 and TRBJ1-1, is DGGITQSPKYLFRKEGQNVTLSCEQNLNHDAMYWYRQDPGQGLRLIYYSQIVNDFQKGDIAEGYSVSREKKESFPLTVTSAQKNPTAFYLCASTTDRRTEAFFGQGTRLTVV.

In its sample, this clone was seen once. V and J are TRBV6-5 and TRBJ1-5; D is unclear. The ends were cut back, 4 bases at V and 0 bases at J, with 4 bases in the middle. The CDR3 covers 13 residues. Germline loops: CDR1 MNHEY, CDR2 SVGAGI. In nucleotides, the CDR3 is TGTGCCAGCAGTTCCTTTAGCAATCAGCCCCAGCATTTT. Translated, it gives CASSSFSNQPQHF.

J is TRBJ2-4 and V is TRBV21-1; TRBD1 reflects the table's D call only, with no check against the DNA. TRBV21-1 is described as a pseudogene. The CDR3 runs 15 residues. The CDR3 is CASSRTGGDKNIQYF. CDR3 sequence (DNA): TGTGCCAGCAGCAGAACAGGGGGGGACAAAAACATTCAGTACTTC.

The V call is TRBV6-2 or TRBV6-3, the J call TRBJ1-1; D is unresolved. CDR3 length: 14 residues. Germline assignment: CDR1 MNHEY and CDR2 SVGEGT. Trimming took off 0 bases at V and 2 bases at J, with 7 bases between the two ends. Here the CDR3 DNA reads TGTGCCAGCAGTTACTCGGCCATCAACACTGAAGCTTTCTTT. Its protein product is CASSYSAINTEAFF.